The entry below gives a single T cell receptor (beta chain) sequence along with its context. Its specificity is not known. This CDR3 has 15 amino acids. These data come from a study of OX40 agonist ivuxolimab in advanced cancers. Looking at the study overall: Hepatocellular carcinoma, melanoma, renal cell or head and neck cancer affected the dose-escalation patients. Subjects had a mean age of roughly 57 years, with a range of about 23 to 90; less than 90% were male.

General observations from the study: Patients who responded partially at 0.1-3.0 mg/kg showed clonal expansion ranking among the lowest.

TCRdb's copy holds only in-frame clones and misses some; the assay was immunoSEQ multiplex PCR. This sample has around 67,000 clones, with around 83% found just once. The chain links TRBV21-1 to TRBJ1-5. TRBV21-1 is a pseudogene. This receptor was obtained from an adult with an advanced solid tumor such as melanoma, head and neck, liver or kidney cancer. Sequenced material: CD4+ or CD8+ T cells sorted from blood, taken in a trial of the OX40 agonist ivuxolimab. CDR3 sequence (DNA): TGTGCCAGCAGCCCGGACGGGTATAGCAATCAGCCCCAGCATTTT. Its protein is CASSPDGYSNQPQHF.